These 24 T cell receptor beta chains came from one sample sequenced in a study of blood T cell repertoires in COVID-19. Produced via immunoSEQ multiplex PCR; TCRdb's table is partial and in-frame only. The table has 70,000 to 85,000 clones, about 88% seen once; the top ten hold 2.5% to 3%. Sequenced material: peripheral blood. All receptors come from a man in his 70s with active or convalescent COVID-19.

The chain links TRBV7-9 to TRBJ2-1; TRBD1 might be the D (6 bases). CDR3 length: 18 residues. Trimming removed 5 bases at V and 7 bases at J, with 27 bases between. The V gene's germline CDR1 is SEHNR and CDR2 FQNEAQ (reference sequence). CDR3 bases: TGTGCCAGCAGCAGCCTATACAGGGTCTTAAGGCAGGGGAATGAGCAGTTCTTC. Its protein product is CASSSLYRVLRQGNEQFF.

This rearrangement joins TRBV6-1 to TRBJ1-1; D is perhaps TRBD1 (6 bases). Trimming removed 3 bases at V and 7 bases at J, with 6 bases between. Germline assignment: CDR1 MNHNS and CDR2 SASEGT. The CDR3 sequence is 11 residues long. CDR3 loop: CASSDRGEAFF. As DNA, the CDR3 is TGTGCCAGCAGTGACAGGGGTGAAGCTTTCTTT.

This chain joins TRBV5-4 and TRBJ1-2; 10 nucleotides align to TRBD1. The germline V gene encodes CDR1 SGHNT and CDR2 YYREEE (reference sequence). Trimming at V came to 4 bases and at J to 8 bases, leaving 8 bases not matched to a gene. CDR3 length: 14 residues. Here the CDR3 reads CASSPGQGVEGYTF. CDR3 DNA sequence: TGTGCCAGCAGCCCCGGACAGGGGGTGGAGGGCTACACCTTC. Drawing the rest from reference TRBV5-4 and TRBJ1-2, the complete variable domain is ETGVTQSPTHLIKTRGQQVTLRCSSQSGHNTVSWYQQALGQGPQFIFQYYREEENGRGNFPPRFSGLQFPNYSSELNVNALELDDSALYLCASSPGQGVEGYTFGSGTRLTVV.

The chain uses TRBV19 and TRBJ1-6; TRBD1 agrees at 7 bases. The CDR3 covers 14 residues. The ends lost 7 bases at V and 6 bases at J; junction bases unmatched: 6. From germline, CDR1 is LNHDA and CDR2 SQIVND (reference sequence). CDR3 loop: CASIDGTANSPLHF. CDR3 bases: TGTGCCAGTATCGACGGGACAGCTAATTCACCCCTCCACTTT.

V usage is TRBV5-5 and J usage is TRBJ2-1; the D gene is possibly TRBD2 (6 bases). Germline loops: CDR1 SGHKS, CDR2 YYEKEE (reference sequence). The V and J ends lost 0 bases and 0 bases respectively, with 13 bases between them. The CDR3 has 17 residues. CDR3: CASSLDGGPVSYNEQFF. CDR3 nucleotides: TGTGCCAGCAGCTTGGACGGGGGACCGGTCTCCTACAATGAGCAGTTCTTC.

This chain joins TRBV9 and TRBJ2-7, with 9 bases identical to TRBD2. CDR1 is SGDLS, CDR2 YYNGEE, per germline. This CDR3 is 15 amino acids long. The trim removed 0 bases at V and 5 bases at J, leaving 6 bases unmatched. CDR3 sequence: CASSVGAGGPHEQYF. The CDR3 nucleotides are TGTGCCAGCAGCGTAGGGGCGGGAGGGCCCCACGAGCAGTACTTC.

This clone was found a few times. The rearrangement uses TRBV5-1 and TRBJ1-2; the match to TRBD1 covers 9 bases. The CDR3 sequence is 15 residues long. CDR1 SGHRS and CDR2 YFSETQ come from the germline V gene. V lost 4 bases and J lost 7; bases outside the gene matches: 11. In DNA, the CDR3 is TGCGCCAGCAGCCGGGGAGTACAGGGGGCGCGTGGCTACACCTTC. This translates into CASSRGVQGARGYTF.

The chain is built from TRBV19 and TRBJ2-7, with D perhaps assigned TRBD1 or TRBD2 (5 bases each). The CDR3 has 13 residues. V shed 4 bases and J shed 4 bases, with 11 bases lying between them. The germline V gene has CDR1 LNHDA and CDR2 SQIVND (reference sequence). The CDR3 here is CASSREGSYEQYF. The CDR3 region has the DNA TGTGCCAGTAGTAGAGAGGGGAGTTACGAGCAGTACTTC. Together with reference TRBV19 and TRBJ2-7, the CDR3 gives the full variable domain: DGGITQSPKYLFRKEGQNVTLSCEQNLNHDAMYWYRQDPGQGLRLIYYSQIVNDFQKGDIAEGYSVSREKKESFPLTVTSAQKNPTAFYLCASSREGSYEQYFGPGTRLTVT.

The chain carries TRBV11-2 and TRBJ2-7, with D possibly TRBD2 on 5 matching bases. CDR1 SGHAT and CDR2 FQNNGV come from the germline V gene. The CDR3 is 15 residues long. Trimming left V 3 bases short and J 6 bases short, with 18 bases between. The CDR3 is CASSFERAQVSEQYF. DNA of the CDR3: TGTGCCAGCAGCTTCGAGAGGGCTCAGGTGAGCGAGCAGTACTTC.

The chain links TRBV6-5 to TRBJ2-7; perhaps TRBD2 as D (5 bases). Per the germline V gene, CDR1 is MNHEY and CDR2 is SVGAGI. V lost 2 bases and J lost 2, with 10 bases in between. The CDR3 runs to 14 residues. CDR3: CASSYSGNPYEQYF. CDR3 DNA: TGTGCCAGCAGTTACAGCGGCAACCCCTACGAGCAGTACTTC.

The V and J genes are TRBV6-1 and TRBJ2-3; D remains unclear. V lost 4 bases to trimming and J lost 4 bases, with 18 bases between them. Germline CDR1 reads MNHNS; CDR2 reads SASEGT. This CDR3 is built from 16 residues. The DNA of the CDR3 is TGTGCCAGCAGTGGTTCTATTGCGGCCTTGGCAGATACGCAGTATTTT. It yields the protein CASSGSIAALADTQYF.

The genes are TRBV28 and TRBJ2-7; maybe TRBD2 (5 bases). The CDR3 length is 13 residues. Germline V CDR1 and CDR2: MDHEN, SYDVKM. The V end lost 7 bases, the J end lost 7 bases, and 17 bases lay between the germline ends. CDR3 sequence reads: CASIPHGEGEQYF. CDR3 nucleotides: TGTGCCAGCATACCCCACGGGGAAGGGGAGCAGTACTTC.

The chain carries TRBV30 and TRBJ1-5; possible D gene TRBD1, 5 bases. The CDR3 is 16 residues long. V was cut by 0 bases and J by 0 bases, with 12 bases left in between. The germline V gene encodes CDR1 GTSNPN and CDR2 SVGIG (reference sequence). CDR3 in amino acids: CAWSVHGANSNQPQHF. CDR3 nucleotide sequence: TGTGCCTGGAGTGTACATGGGGCAAATAGCAATCAGCCCCAGCATTTT.

This clone was seen a handful of times. The J gene is TRBJ1-4, the V gene TRBV25-1; a possible D gene is TRBD1 (5 bases). V lost 8 bases to trimming and J lost 8 bases, with 15 bases between them. The germline V gene encodes CDR1 MGHDK and CDR2 SYGVNS. The CDR3 has 13 residues. CDR3 sequence reads: CASCGDGREKLFF. The CDR3 DNA follows: TGTGCCAGCTGCGGGGACGGGCGGGAAAAACTGTTTTTT.

This clone was observed a few times. This chain uses TRBV18 with TRBJ2-7; tentative D call: TRBD2 (5 bases). The CDR3 spans 16 residues. The V gene lost 3 bases and the J gene lost 5 bases, with 20 bases spanning the gap. Looked up from germline, CDR1 is KGHSH and CDR2 is LQKENI. The CDR3 region has the DNA TGTGCCAGCTCACCCGGATGGCCCCGAGGGCCCGACGAGCAGTACTTC. It specifies CASSPGWPRGPDEQYF.

The chain employs TRBV30 and TRBJ1-2; 9 nucleotides line up with TRBD1. V gave up 4 bases and J gave up 7 bases; unmatched junction bases: 13. The CDR3 extends over 15 amino acids. Germline V gives CDR1 GTSNPN, CDR2 SVGIG (reference sequence). CDR3 residues: CAWKAPDRGAIGYTF. CDR3 nucleotide sequence: TGTGCCTGGAAGGCCCCGGACAGGGGCGCTATTGGCTACACCTTC.

This chain connects TRBV6-6 to TRBJ2-2; 8 nucleotides match TRBD1. With 5 bases clipped from V and 1 base from J, the junction kept 6 bases outside the gene matches. The CDR3 has 16 residues. Germline values: CDR1 MNHNY, CDR2 SVGAGI (reference sequence). CDR3 nucleotides: TGTGCCAGCAGTCCGACCGGGACAGGGAACACCGGGGAGCTGTTTTTT. Protein sequence: CASSPTGTGNTGELFF.

The chain uses TRBV6-5 and TRBJ1-2; no reliable D call. Germline V CDR1 and CDR2: MNHEY, SVGAGI. Trimming removed 8 bases at V and 3 bases at J, with 10 bases between. The CDR3 is made up of 12 amino acids. The CDR3 region is CASGEGYYGYTF. In DNA, the CDR3 is TGTGCCAGCGGGGAGGGTTACTATGGCTACACCTTC.

The chain has TRBV28 and TRBJ2-1; 7 bases are a match to TRBD2. The CDR3 is made up of 13 amino acids. The ends lost 8 bases at V and 3 bases at J; junction bases unmatched: 4. CDR1 and CDR2 (germline): MDHEN, SYDVKM. The CDR3 nucleotides are TGTGCCAGCCACGGGGGGTTCTACAATGAGCAGTTCTTC. Its protein is CASHGGFYNEQFF.

The chain employs TRBV28 and TRBJ2-1; TRBD1 is a possible D gene (7 bases). With 5 bases removed from V and 11 bases from J, the gap between germline ends came to 13 bases. Germline CDR1 reads MDHEN; CDR2 reads SYDVKM. The CDR3 contains 12 residues. CDR3 coding DNA: TGTGCCAGCAGTGGAGGGACAGCTAAGCAGTTCTTC. Translating it yields CASSGGTAKQFF.

This chain joins TRBV14 and TRBJ1-1; no clear D gene. Trimming stripped 6 bases from V and 1 base from J, with 9 bases between. In germline, CDR1 is SGHDN, CDR2 FVKESK. CDR3 length equals 13 residues. The CDR3 DNA reads TGTGCCAGCAGTCGGGAGTCGAACACTGAAGCTTTCTTT. Encoded protein: CASSRESNTEAFF.

The rearrangement links TRBV7-9 to TRBJ2-7; D perhaps matches TRBD1 (6 bases). Germline V gene sequence: CDR1 SEHNR, CDR2 FQNEAQ (reference sequence). Trimming pared 5 bases from V and 1 base from J, leaving 12 bases between. The CDR3 is 14 amino acids. Here the CDR3 reads CASSRRTASYEQYF. CDR3 sequence (DNA): TGTGCCAGCAGCCGGCGGACAGCATCCTACGAGCAGTACTTC.

V usage is TRBV5-6 and J usage is TRBJ1-1; D ambiguous. V lost 3 bases and J lost 1, with 10 bases in between. From germline, CDR1 is SGHDT and CDR2 YYEEEE. This CDR3 has 14 amino acids. The chain's CDR3 is CASSSYTSNTEAFF. CDR3 DNA sequence: TGTGCCAGCAGCTCCTATACGTCGAACACTGAAGCTTTCTTT.

This rearrangement joins TRBV11-2 to TRBJ1-2, with 7 bases that match TRBD1. The CDR3 spans 16 residues. CDR1 is SGHAT, CDR2 FQNNGV, per germline. V shed 2 bases and J 5 bases; nucleotides not matched to a gene: 11. The CDR3 coding sequence is TGTGCCAGCAGCTTATCTGCTCAACAGGGGCCTTATGGCTACACCTTC. It is translated as CASSLSAQQGPYGYTF.